Below, 13 T cell receptor beta chains from the same sample are listed, as sequenced in a study of CD8+CD57+ T cells in acquired aplastic anemia (dated by TCRdb to 2017 to 2018). For sequencing, an Illumina HiSeq 2000 was employed. Genomic DNA served as template for TCR beta VDJ combination and CDR3 sequence profiling. TCRdb reworked the public reads: Q25 trimming with fastp, MiXCR clone assembly, productive beta chains retained. Entries are consolidated by CDR3 protein sequence, retaining the most common genes and DNA. The sample table holds about 120,000 distinct CDR3 sequences, of which 50% to 70% were seen once. The top ten constitute roughly 29% of the sample. Flow cytometry had shown CD8+CD57+ cell expansion in the patients selected for sequencing. The sequencing input was sorted CD4+, CD8+, or CD8+CD57+ T cells (not recorded which) from PBMCs. The receptors derive from a human donor with aplastic anemia.

The rearrangement uses TRBV19 and TRBJ2-6; perhaps TRBD1 as D (5 bases). This CDR3 is 14 amino acids long. Germline V gives CDR1 LNHDA, CDR2 SQIVND (reference sequence). The V end was cut by 1 base, the J end by 4 bases, with 5 bases between. CDR3 nucleotides: TGTGCCAGTAGTATAGGACAGGGGGCCAACGTCCTGACTTTC. Encoded protein: CASSIGQGANVLTF.

In its sample, this clonotype was seen once. The J gene is TRBJ1-2, the V gene TRBV29-1, with TRBD1 matching 8 bases. The CDR3 is 13 amino acids. Germline V CDR1 and CDR2: SQVTM, ANQGSEA. V lost 8 bases and J lost 0; bases outside the gene matches: 5. The CDR3 loop reads CSWDRLTNYGYTF. The CDR3 DNA reads as TGCAGCTGGGACAGGCTGACTAACTATGGCTACACCTTC.

In its sample, this clonotype was seen a few times. This rearrangement joins TRBV2 to TRBJ2-6; no clear D gene. Germline-derived CDR1 and CDR2 are SNHLY and FYNNEI. V gave up 8 bases and J gave up 0 bases, with 8 bases separating them. The CDR3 spans 14 residues. This CDR3 reads CASAISSGANVLTF. The CDR3 DNA reads TGTGCCAGCGCGATTAGCTCTGGGGCCAACGTCCTGACTTTC.

With regard to this clonotype: A read error may explain this, as a much larger clone is one base away. The rearrangement joins TRBV6-1 to TRBJ2-5; weak D call: TRBD2 (6 bases). The CDR3 is made up of 14 amino acids. Germline assignment: CDR1 MNHNS and CDR2 SASEGT. V was trimmed by 3 bases and J by 5 bases, leaving 13 bases between them. CDR3 protein: CASSDGPRGETQYF. CDR3 bases: TGTGCCAGCAGTGACGGTCCCCGGGGGGAGACCCAGTACTTC.

This clonotype was observed a few times. The CDR3, as DNA: TGTGCCACCAGCAGAACTTCAGGGGACACTGAAGCTTTCTTT. Amino acid sequence: CATSRTSGDTEAFF. This chain connects TRBV15 to TRBJ1-1; a weak D match, TRBD1 (6 bases). This CDR3 contains 14 residues. Deletions cut 2 bases from V and 3 bases from J, with 10 bases between. Germline V CDR1 and CDR2: LNHNV, YYDKDF (reference sequence).

This clonotype was seen repeatedly, ten times or more. The CDR3 protein is CATSDFTGDNTGELFF. The CDR3 DNA is TGTGCCACCAGTGATTTTACGGGGGACAACACCGGGGAGCTGTTTTTT. This sequence joins TRBV24-1 and TRBJ2-2; D possibly corresponds to TRBD2 (6 bases). Germline V gene sequence: CDR1 KGHDR, CDR2 SFDVKD. Deletions cut 1 base from V and 2 bases from J, with 10 bases between. The CDR3 contains 16 residues.

The chain uses TRBV2 and TRBJ2-1; 7 nucleotides line up with TRBD2. CDR1 is SNHLY and CDR2 is FYNNEI in the germline V gene. CDR3 length: 13 amino acids. V lost 5 bases and J lost 7; bases outside the gene matches: 5. The CDR3 DNA reads as TGTGCCAGCAGTCCGGGACTACCAAATGAGCAGTTCTTC. This codes for CASSPGLPNEQFF.

Worth noting for this clonotype: At one end the junction does not follow the germline gene, possibly because of a read error. This sequence joins TRBV12-5 and TRBJ2-7, with TRBD1 identical over 11 bases. The germline V gene has CDR1 LGHNT and CDR2 FRNRAP. The CDR3 is 17 amino acids. Here the CDR3 reads CASGLAKGQGAAYKQYF. As DNA, the CDR3 is TGTGCTAGTGGTTTGGCAAAAGGACAGGGGGCCGCCTACAAGCAGTACTTC.

The rearrangement joins TRBV12-3 or TRBV12-4 to TRBJ2-7; perhaps TRBD2 as D (5 bases). The CDR3 extends over 14 amino acids. Trimming shortened V by 3 bases and J by 9 bases, and 18 bases separated the two germline ends. The CDR3 here is CASSFRRARSRQYF. The CDR3, as DNA: TGTGCCAGCAGTTTCAGGCGGGCCCGATCCCGGCAGTACTTC.

The chain combines TRBV10-3 with TRBJ2-3; 8 nucleotides agree with TRBD2. J lost 4 bases, V lost 2 bases, and 11 bases had no gene match. This CDR3 spans 17 amino acids. CDR1 is ENHRY, CDR2 SYGVKD, per germline. The chain's CDR3 is CAISERVVAGRSDTQYF. In nucleotides, the CDR3 is TGTGCCATCAGTGAGAGGGTGGTAGCGGGGCGGTCAGATACGCAGTATTTT.

This clonotype was seen many times. V usage is TRBV30 and J usage is TRBJ2-7; 12 positions agree with TRBD1. V shed 3 bases and J 9 bases; nucleotides not matched to a gene: 9. This CDR3 is 14 amino acids long. Germline CDR1 is GTSNPN and CDR2 is SVGIG (reference sequence). The CDR3 reads CAWRGTGGAIGQYF. DNA for the CDR3: TGTGCCTGGAGGGGGACAGGGGGCGCCATCGGGCAGTACTTC.

The chain couples TRBV20-1 to TRBJ1-5; no firm D call. CDR3 length equals 15 residues. CDR1 DFQATT and CDR2 SNEGSKA come from the germline V gene (reference sequence). V dropped 0 bases and J dropped 0 bases, with 9 bases sitting between them. The CDR3 DNA is TGCAGTGCTAGAGATGGCAGCTATAGCAATCAGCCCCAGCATTTT. The encoded protein is CSARDGSYSNQPQHF.

V gene TRBV6-1 combines with J gene TRBJ2-3; either TRBD1 or TRBD2 may supply D (5 bases each). The V gene lost 3 bases and the J gene lost 3 bases, with 7 bases spanning the gap. From germline, CDR1 is MNHNS and CDR2 SASEGT. The CDR3 consists of 13 residues. CDR3 DNA: TGTGCCAGCAGTGACAGGGAGACAGATACGCAGTATTTT. This translates into CASSDRETDTQYF.